The T cell receptor beta chain described here comes from a study of blood T cell repertoires in COVID-19. The wider study: Material from acute and convalescent COVID-19 was sourced from the United States, Italy and Spain. PBMCs, B-cell-depleted T cells, or T cells provided the cDNA or gDNA that made up the material.

Trimming removed 3 bases from V and 8 bases from J, with 16 bases in between. Germline values: CDR1 LNHDA, CDR2 SQIVND (reference sequence). The CDR3 loop spans 14 amino acids. Methods used by the authors: Amplification of reference gene primers provided the estimated nucleated cell counts. Repertoires were generated with immunoSEQ multiplex PCR, while TCRdb's copy carries only in-frame clones and drops some. The DNA was the basis for D and trimming; V, J and clone size are from that table. The sample lists 130,000 or so clones, around 81% occurring once. Sequences were obtained from peripheral blood. The chain uses TRBV19 and TRBJ1-2; D unresolved. The source of this sequence is a human donor in a cohort sampled during active COVID-19. CDR3 protein: CASSIPERPRGYTF. The CDR3 coding sequence is TGTGCCAGTAGTATCCCCGAGCGCCCTCGGGGCTACACCTTC.